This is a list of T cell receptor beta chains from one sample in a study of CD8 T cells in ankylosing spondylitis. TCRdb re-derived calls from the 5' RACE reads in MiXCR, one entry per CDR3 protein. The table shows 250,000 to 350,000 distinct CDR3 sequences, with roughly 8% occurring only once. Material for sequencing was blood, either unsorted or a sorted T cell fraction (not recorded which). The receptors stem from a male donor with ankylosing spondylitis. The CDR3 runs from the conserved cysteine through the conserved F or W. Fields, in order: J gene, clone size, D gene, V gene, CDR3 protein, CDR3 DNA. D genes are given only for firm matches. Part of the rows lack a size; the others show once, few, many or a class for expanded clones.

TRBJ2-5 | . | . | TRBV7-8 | CAIRGETQYF | TGTGCCATCCGGGGGGAGACCCAGTACTTC
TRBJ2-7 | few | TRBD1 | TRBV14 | CASAPGQGSYEQYF | TGTGCCAGCGCTCCCGGACAGGGTTCCTACGAGCAGTACTTC
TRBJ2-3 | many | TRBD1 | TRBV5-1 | CASSLKGGVDTQYF | TGCGCCAGCAGCTTGAAAGGGGGCGTGGATACGCAGTATTTT
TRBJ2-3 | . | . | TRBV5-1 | CASSLVDYITDTQYF | TGCGCCAGCAGCTTGGTGGACTATATCACAGATACGCAGTATTTT
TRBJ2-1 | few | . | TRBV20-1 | CSARAARGDNEQFF | TGCAGTGCTAGAGCTGCTAGGGGGGACAATGAGCAGTTCTTC
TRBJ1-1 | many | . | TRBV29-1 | CSARPPGGGNTEAFF | TGCAGCGCCCGACCCCCGGGGGGGGGCAACACTGAAGCTTTCTTT
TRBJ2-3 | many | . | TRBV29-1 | CSVAGTSTDTQYF | TGCAGCGTTGCCGGGACTAGCACAGATACGCAGTATTTT
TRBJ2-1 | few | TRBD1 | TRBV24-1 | CATSDQGQGGYNEQFF | TGTGCCACCAGTGACCAGGGACAGGGGGGGTACAATGAGCAGTTCTTC
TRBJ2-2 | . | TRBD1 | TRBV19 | CASSMRGRTGELFF | TGTGCCAGTAGTATGAGGGGGCGCACCGGGGAGCTGTTTTTT
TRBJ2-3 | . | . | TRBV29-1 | CSVEGAATRGGPDTQYF | TGCAGCGTCGAGGGCGCGGCTACTAGAGGAGGCCCAGATACGCAGTATTTT
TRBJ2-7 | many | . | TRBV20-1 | CSAPQASFSEQYF | TGCAGTGCCCCTCAGGCTAGTTTCAGCGAGCAGTACTTC
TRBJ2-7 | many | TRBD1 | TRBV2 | CASSPLQGKQYF | TGTGCCAGCAGTCCTTTACAGGGGAAGCAGTACTTC
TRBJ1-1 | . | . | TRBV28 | CASSFEGVEAFF | TGTGCCAGCAGTTTTGAAGGGGTTGAAGCTTTCTTT
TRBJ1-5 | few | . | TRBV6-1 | CASRSRDGRNQPQHF | TGTGCCAGCAGAAGCCGGGACGGAAGAAATCAGCCCCAGCATTTT
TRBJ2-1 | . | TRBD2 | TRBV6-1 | CASTQSVGLAGNNEQFF | TGTGCCAGCACTCAGTCGGTTGGACTAGCGGGGAACAATGAGCAGTTCTTC
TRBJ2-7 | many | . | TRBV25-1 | CASSPSHSYEQYF | TGTGCCAGCAGTCCCTCTCACTCCTACGAGCAGTACTTC
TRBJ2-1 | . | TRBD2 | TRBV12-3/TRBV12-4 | CASSLGEGLRNEQFF | TGTGCCAGCAGTTTAGGGGAGGGCCTTAGGAATGAGCAGTTCTTC
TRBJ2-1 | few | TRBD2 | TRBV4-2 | CASSHLAGVESSYNEQFF | TGTGCCAGCAGCCACCTAGCGGGAGTGGAAAGCTCCTACAATGAGCAGTTCTTC
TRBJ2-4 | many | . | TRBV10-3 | CAISEEGNIQYF | TGTGCCATCAGTGAGGAGGGAAACATTCAGTACTTC
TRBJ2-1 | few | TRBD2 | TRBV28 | CASGTSGSYNEQFF | TGTGCCAGTGGGACTAGCGGATCCTACAATGAGCAGTTCTTC
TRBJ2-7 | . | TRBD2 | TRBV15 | CATSRMTSGGTYEQYF | TGTGCCACCAGCAGGATGACTAGCGGGGGAACCTACGAGCAGTACTTC
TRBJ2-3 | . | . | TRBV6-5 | CASSYVAGLPTDTQYF | TGTGCCAGCAGTTACGTGGCGGGATTGCCCACAGATACGCAGTATTTT
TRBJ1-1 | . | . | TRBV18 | CASSPEGNTETFF | TGTGCCAGCTCACCGGAGGGGAACACTGAAACTTTCTTT
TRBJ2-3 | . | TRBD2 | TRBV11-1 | CASSLSVLAGVSGTDTQYF | TGTGCCAGCAGCTTGTCTGTTCTAGCGGGAGTCTCTGGCACAGATACGCAGTATTTT
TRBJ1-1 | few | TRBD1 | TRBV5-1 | CASSSTGVGEAFF | TGCGCCAGCAGCTCGACAGGGGTAGGTGAAGCTTTCTTT
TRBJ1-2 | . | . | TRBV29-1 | CSVEEARNYGYTF | TGCAGCGTTGAAGAGGCGAGAAACTATGGCTACACCTTC
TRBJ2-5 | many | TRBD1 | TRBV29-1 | CSVPGGGETQYF | TGCAGCGTCCCAGGGGGCGGGGAGACCCAGTACTTC
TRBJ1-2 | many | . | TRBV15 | CATSREEGVYGYTF | TGTGCCACCAGCAGAGAAGAAGGGGTCTATGGCTACACCTTC
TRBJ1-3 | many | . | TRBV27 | CASSRLRGNTIYF | TGTGCCAGCAGCAGACTCCGGGGAAACACCATATATTTT
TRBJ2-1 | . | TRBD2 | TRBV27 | CASRREAAYGEQFF | TGTGCCAGCAGGCGGGAGGCGGCCTACGGTGAGCAGTTCTTC